One T cell receptor (beta chain) is described in this entry. The antigen is undetermined. The sample comes from a study of cytomegalovirus exposure and HLA in healthy donors. At the level of the study: Around 80 million unique TCRs from HLA-typed donors were held in an early data release.

The study's findings and limits: For most TCR sequences rarity was the rule, although some public TCRs occurred in many donors. For most subjects, TCR beta sequences were reported to predict HLA-A and HLA-B alleles with accuracy.

Germline CDR1 and CDR2: LNHDA and SQIVND (reference sequence). The J segment lost 1 base and the V segment lost 3 bases, leaving 10 bases of the junction unmatched. The CDR3 consists of 18 residues. PCR employed 60 Vbeta and 13 Jbeta primers. Libraries were prepared by immunoSEQ multiplex PCR; TCRdb keeps only in-frame clonotypes and omits some of them. Counted here are some 70,000 clones, approximately 72% occurring once; the ten biggest clones make up 9.5% to 12%. In nominal health when sampled, donors likely had unrecorded immune exposures nonetheless. The TCR sequence derives from a woman in her 30s in good health and CMV-seronegative. The sequenced sample was PBMCs. This rearrangement joins TRBV19 to TRBJ1-5; the match to TRBD1 covers 9 bases. The CDR3 DNA reads as TGTGCCAGTAGTATCCGGGACAGGGCGGGATGGAGCAATCAGCCCCAGCATTTT. Translation: CASSIRDRAGWSNQPQHF.